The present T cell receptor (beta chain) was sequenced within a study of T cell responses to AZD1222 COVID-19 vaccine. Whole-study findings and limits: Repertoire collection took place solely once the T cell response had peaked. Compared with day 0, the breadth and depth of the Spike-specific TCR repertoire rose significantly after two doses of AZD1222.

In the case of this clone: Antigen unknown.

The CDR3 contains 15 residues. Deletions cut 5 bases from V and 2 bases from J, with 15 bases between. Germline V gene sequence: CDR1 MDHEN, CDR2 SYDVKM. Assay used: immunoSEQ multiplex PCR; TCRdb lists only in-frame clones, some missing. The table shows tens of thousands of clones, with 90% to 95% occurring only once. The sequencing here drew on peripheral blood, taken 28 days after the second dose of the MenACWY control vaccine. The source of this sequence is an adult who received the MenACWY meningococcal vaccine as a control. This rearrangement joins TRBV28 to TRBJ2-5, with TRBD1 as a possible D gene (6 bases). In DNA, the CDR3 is TGTGCCAGCAGTATCCAGGGGTCCATTCAAGAGACCCAGTACTTC. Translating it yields CASSIQGSIQETQYF.